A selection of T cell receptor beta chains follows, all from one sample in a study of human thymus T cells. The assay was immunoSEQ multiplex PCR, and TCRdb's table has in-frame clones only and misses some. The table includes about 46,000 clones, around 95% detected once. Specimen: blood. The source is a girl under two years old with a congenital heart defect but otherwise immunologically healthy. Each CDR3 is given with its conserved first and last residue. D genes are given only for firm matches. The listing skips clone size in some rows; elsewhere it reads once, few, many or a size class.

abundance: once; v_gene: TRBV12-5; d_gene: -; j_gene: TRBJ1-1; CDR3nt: TGTGCTAGTGGTCGCCGAAGAGGTGGAAGGGGCGAGAACACTGAAGCTTTCTTT; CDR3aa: CASGRRRGGRGENTEAFF
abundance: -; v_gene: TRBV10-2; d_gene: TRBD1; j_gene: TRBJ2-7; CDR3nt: TGCGCCAGCAGTGAAGGACGGGACAGAACCTACGAGCAGTACTTC; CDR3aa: CASSEGRDRTYEQYF
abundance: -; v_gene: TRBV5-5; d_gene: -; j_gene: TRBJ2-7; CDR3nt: TGTGCCAGCAGCTTGAAGGGCCCGAGTTGGGAGCAGTACTTC; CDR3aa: CASSLKGPSWEQYF
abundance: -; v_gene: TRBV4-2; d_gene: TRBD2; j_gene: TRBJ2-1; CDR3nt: TGTGCCAGCAGCCTGAGGACGGCGGGGGGGTTCAGCTCCTACAATGAGCAGTTCTTC; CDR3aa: CASSLRTAGGFSSYNEQFF
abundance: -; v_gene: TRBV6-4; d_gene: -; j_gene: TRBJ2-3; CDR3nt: TGTGCCAGCAGTGTCGTGACAGGCAGCACAGATACGCAGTATTTT; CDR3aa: CASSVVTGSTDTQYF
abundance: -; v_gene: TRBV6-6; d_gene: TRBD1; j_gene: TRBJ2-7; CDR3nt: TGTGCCAGCAGTTACTCGGCCGACAGGGACCGATACGAGCAGTACTTC; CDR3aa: CASSYSADRDRYEQYF
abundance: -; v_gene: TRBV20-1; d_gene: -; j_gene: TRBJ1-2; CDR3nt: TGCAGTGCTAATAACTATGGCTACACCTTC; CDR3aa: CSANNYGYTF
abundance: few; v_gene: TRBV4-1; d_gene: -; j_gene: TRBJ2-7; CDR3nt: TGCGCCAGCAGCCAAGAGGCCAGGTCCGGACGCGAGCAGTACTTC; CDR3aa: CASSQEARSGREQYF
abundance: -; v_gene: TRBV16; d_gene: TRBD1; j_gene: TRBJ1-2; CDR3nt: TGTGCCAGCAGCCACTCCTCGGGACAGAGTAACTATGGCTACACCTTC; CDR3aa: CASSHSSGQSNYGYTF
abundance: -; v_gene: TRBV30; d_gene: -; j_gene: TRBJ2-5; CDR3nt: TGTGCCTGGAGTGCCGGGACTCCCGGGGAGACCCAGTACTTC; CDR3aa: CAWSAGTPGETQYF
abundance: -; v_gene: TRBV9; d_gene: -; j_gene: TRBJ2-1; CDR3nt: TGTGCCAGCAGCGGCTGGTCCTTTGAGCAGTTCTTC; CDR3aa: CASSGWSFEQFF
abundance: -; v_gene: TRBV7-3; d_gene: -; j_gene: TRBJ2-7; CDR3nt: TGTGCCAGCAGCTTATATCCGCAGGGCGAGCAGTACTTC; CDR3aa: CASSLYPQGEQYF
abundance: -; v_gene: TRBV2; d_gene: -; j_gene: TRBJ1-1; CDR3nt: TGTGCCAGCAGTGCACAAGGGCCGGGGGCTGAAGCTTTCTTT; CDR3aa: CASSAQGPGAEAFF
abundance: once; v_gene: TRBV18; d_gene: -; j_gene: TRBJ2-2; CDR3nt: TGTGCCAGCTCACCCTCATGGGGGGCCGGGGAGCTGTTTTTT; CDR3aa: CASSPSWGAGELFF
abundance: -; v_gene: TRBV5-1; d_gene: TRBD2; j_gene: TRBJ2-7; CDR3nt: TGCGCCAGCAGCTTGGGGACTAGCGGGAGGGCCGGGTACGAGCAGTACTTC; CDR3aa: CASSLGTSGRAGYEQYF
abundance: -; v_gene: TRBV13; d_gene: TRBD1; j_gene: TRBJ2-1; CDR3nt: TGTGCCAGCAGCTCCGGACAGGGGGTAGGGGAGCAGTTCTTC; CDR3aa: CASSSGQGVGEQFF
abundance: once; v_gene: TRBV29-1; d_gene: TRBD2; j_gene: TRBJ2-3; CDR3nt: TGCAGCGTTGATCAGAGACTAGCGTCTAGCACAGATACGCAGTATTTT; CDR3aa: CSVDQRLASSTDTQYF